The clone carrying this T cell receptor beta chain appeared a few times. This specimen belongs to a study of blood T cell repertoires in COVID-19. Turning to the study itself: Sites across the United States, Italy and Spain contributed samples from acute and convalescent COVID-19. Sources were T cells, B-cell-depleted T cells, or PBMCs; the material itself was cDNA or gDNA.

In the source study's methods: Reference gene primer amplification in the assay estimated nucleated cell counts. Repertoires were generated with immunoSEQ multiplex PCR, while TCRdb's copy carries only in-frame clones and drops some. V and J calls and clone size are copied from that table; D and trimming were computed from the DNA. The profile shows roughly 100,000 clones, 80% to 95% of them singletons. Germline V gene lookup returns CDR1 LNHDA and CDR2 SQIVND (reference sequence). The CDR3 extends over 17 amino acids. J gave up 6 bases and V 4 bases, and 13 bases lay outside the gene matches. The receptor was derived from a woman between 45 and 60 years old in a cohort sampled during active COVID-19. The chain employs TRBV19 and TRBJ2-2; 8 positions agree with TRBD2. The specimen was peripheral blood. CDR3 amino acids: CASSTHLREVSPGELFF. Written as DNA, the CDR3 is TGTGCCAGTAGTACCCACCTGCGGGAGGTTTCCCCCGGGGAGCTGTTTTTT.